This is a list of T cell receptor beta chains from one sample in a study of shared clonotypes between healthy human individuals. Method: immunoSEQ multiplex PCR; TCRdb's copy keeps in-frame clones and lacks some. The top ten clones hold around 1.2% of a sample with under 2,000,000 clones, about 95% of them seen once. Sequences were obtained from naive CD8+ T cells sorted from blood. Every receptor here comes from a man in his late teens or twenties in good health. Each CDR3 is given with its conserved first and last residue. The order of the fields is J gene, V gene, D gene, clone size, CDR3 DNA, CDR3 protein. The D gene is left open where the match is weak. Clone size is given for some rows only: seen once, a few or many times, or a class if the clone is expanded.

J: TRBJ2-7; V: TRBV27; D: TRBD1; size: .; DNA: TGTGCCAGCAGTCCAGAGGGGGCCCAAAGTCCCTACGAGCAGTACTTC; CDR3: CASSPEGAQSPYEQYF
J: TRBJ2-2; V: TRBV29-1; D: .; size: .; DNA: TGCAGCGTTGAAACCCTTTCCGGGGAGCTGTTTTTT; CDR3: CSVETLSGELFF
J: TRBJ2-3; V: TRBV13; D: TRBD1; size: .; DNA: TGTGCCAGCAGCTCCCCGACAGGGGGTATAGATACGCAGTATTTT; CDR3: CASSSPTGGIDTQYF
J: TRBJ2-5; V: TRBV5-6; D: .; size: .; DNA: TGTGCCAGCAGCTTGGCCGGACAGTTGGGTAGGGAGACCCAGTACTTC; CDR3: CASSLAGQLGRETQYF
J: TRBJ1-5; V: TRBV19; D: TRBD1; size: .; DNA: TGTGCCAGTAGCCCTCTCGGACAGGTCGGCAATCAGCCCCAGCATTTT; CDR3: CASSPLGQVGNQPQHF
J: TRBJ2-5; V: TRBV5-1; D: .; size: .; DNA: TGCGCCAGCAGCTTGGTACCGAACCAAGAGACCCAGTACTTC; CDR3: CASSLVPNQETQYF
J: TRBJ2-2; V: TRBV2; D: TRBD2; size: .; DNA: TGTGCCAGCAGTGAAGCGATCCACGGGAGGTCGAACACCGGGGAGCTGTTTTTT; CDR3: CASSEAIHGRSNTGELFF
J: TRBJ1-5; V: TRBV28; D: .; size: .; DNA: TGTGCCAGCAGCCCCTACCGCGGCAGCAATCAGCCCCAGCATTTT; CDR3: CASSPYRGSNQPQHF
J: TRBJ2-6; V: TRBV19; D: .; size: .; DNA: TGTGCCAGTAGTATAACTGGGGCCAACGTCCTGACTTTC; CDR3: CASSITGANVLTF
J: TRBJ2-6; V: TRBV11-2; D: .; size: .; DNA: TGTGCCAGCAGCTTAGAAGGGGTCGGGGCCAACGTCCTGACTTTC; CDR3: CASSLEGVGANVLTF
J: TRBJ2-7; V: TRBV4-1; D: .; size: .; DNA: TGCGCCAGCAGCCAAGCCGGGGGCTCCTACGAGCAGTACTTC; CDR3: CASSQAGGSYEQYF
J: TRBJ1-5; V: TRBV4-1; D: .; size: .; DNA: TGCGCCAGCAGCCAAGAAAACACTATGAGGGGCAATCAGCCCCAGCATTTT; CDR3: CASSQENTMRGNQPQHF
J: TRBJ2-3; V: TRBV27; D: TRBD1; size: .; DNA: TGTGCCAGCAGCCTGACAGGGGCGATATTTGGGAGCACAGATACGCAGTATTTT; CDR3: CASSLTGAIFGSTDTQYF
J: TRBJ1-1; V: TRBV28; D: .; size: .; DNA: TGTGCCAGCAGTTTAATTCAGGGTCGGACTGAAGCTTTCTTT; CDR3: CASSLIQGRTEAFF
J: TRBJ2-7; V: TRBV2; D: .; size: .; DNA: TGTGCCAGCAGTGAAGCACGGAACGAGCAGTACTTC; CDR3: CASSEARNEQYF
J: TRBJ2-7; V: TRBV6-5; D: TRBD1; size: .; DNA: TGTGCCAGCAGTCCTGGGACAGATGGCTCCTACGAGCAGTACTTC; CDR3: CASSPGTDGSYEQYF
J: TRBJ2-7; V: TRBV5-1; D: .; size: .; DNA: TGCGCCAGCAGCTTGGAGCCCTTCTACGAGCAGTACTTC; CDR3: CASSLEPFYEQYF
J: TRBJ2-2; V: TRBV19; D: TRBD2; size: .; DNA: TGTGCCAGTAGTATATCCCAGCGGGAGTTCACCGGGGAGCTGTTTTTT; CDR3: CASSISQREFTGELFF
J: TRBJ2-1; V: TRBV2; D: .; size: .; DNA: TGTGCCAGCAGTGCCGCACCAGGACTTAGCTTATACAATGAGCAGTTCTTC; CDR3: CASSAAPGLSLYNEQFF
J: TRBJ2-7; V: TRBV6-5; D: .; size: .; DNA: TGTGCCAGCATGCAGACTAGTCCGGGCGAGCAGTACTTC; CDR3: CASMQTSPGEQYF
J: TRBJ1-2; V: TRBV6-1; D: .; size: .; DNA: TGTGCCAGCAGTGAACGGGAAAGCTATGGCTACACCTTC; CDR3: CASSERESYGYTF
J: TRBJ2-1; V: TRBV27; D: .; size: once; DNA: TGTGCCAGCAGTCCCTACCTTGGGACATACAATGAGCAGTTCTTC; CDR3: CASSPYLGTYNEQFF
J: TRBJ2-7; V: TRBV6-5; D: TRBD1; size: .; DNA: TGTGCCAGCAGTTCCCGGACAGGGGGCGCCTACGAGCAGTACTTC; CDR3: CASSSRTGGAYEQYF
J: TRBJ2-1; V: TRBV27; D: TRBD2; size: .; DNA: TGTGCCAGCAGTTTTCTAGCGGGGAAGGTTGAGCAGTTCTTC; CDR3: CASSFLAGKVEQFF
J: TRBJ1-4; V: TRBV30; D: TRBD1; size: .; DNA: TGTGCCTGGAGCTTTACCGGGACAGGGAGTGAAAAACTGTTTTTT; CDR3: CAWSFTGTGSEKLFF
J: TRBJ1-1; V: TRBV29-1; D: TRBD1; size: .; DNA: TGCAGCGTTTTTCGGACAGGGCCGAACACTGAAGCTTTCTTT; CDR3: CSVFRTGPNTEAFF
J: TRBJ2-3; V: TRBV5-1; D: .; size: .; DNA: TGCGCCAGCAGCTCGGCCTTCGAGCTAGCATGGGATACGCAGTATTTT; CDR3: CASSSAFELAWDTQYF
J: TRBJ2-7; V: TRBV10-3; D: TRBD2; size: .; DNA: TGTGCCATCAGTGAGTCGACGGGGGGGGTCTCTTCGGAGCAGTACTTC; CDR3: CAISESTGGVSSEQYF
J: TRBJ2-7; V: TRBV11-2; D: TRBD1; size: .; DNA: TGTGCCAGCAGCCTAGGGGACAGTCCTAAAGAGCAGTACTTC; CDR3: CASSLGDSPKEQYF
J: TRBJ2-7; V: TRBV13; D: .; size: .; DNA: TGTGCCAGCAGCTTACGGAGAGAGCGCCTCGAGCAGTACTTC; CDR3: CASSLRRERLEQYF
J: TRBJ2-7; V: TRBV7-9; D: .; size: .; DNA: TGTGCCAGCAGCTCAGCCGGGAGCTACGAGCAGTACTTC; CDR3: CASSSAGSYEQYF
J: TRBJ2-7; V: TRBV30; D: .; size: .; DNA: TGTGCCTGGAGTGTAGGATTGCCGAACTACGAGCAGTACTTC; CDR3: CAWSVGLPNYEQYF
J: TRBJ1-1; V: TRBV5-1; D: .; size: .; DNA: TGCGCCAGCAGCTTGGCCGTGGGAACTGAAGCTTTCTTT; CDR3: CASSLAVGTEAFF
J: TRBJ2-1; V: TRBV5-4; D: TRBD1; size: .; DNA: TGTGCCAGCAGCTTTTTGGCAGGGGGCCTCAATGAGCAGTTCTTC; CDR3: CASSFLAGGLNEQFF
J: TRBJ2-1; V: TRBV19; D: TRBD2; size: .; DNA: TGTGCCAGTACCTTAGCGGGAGGGTTCAATGAGCAGTTCTTC; CDR3: CASTLAGGFNEQFF
J: TRBJ2-1; V: TRBV10-3; D: .; size: .; DNA: TGTGCCATCCGGAGTGGGGGCGAATTCTGGGACAATGAGCAGTTCTTC; CDR3: CAIRSGGEFWDNEQFF
J: TRBJ2-2; V: TRBV19; D: .; size: .; DNA: TGTGCCAGTAGTATCGGGGCCCCGGGCACCGGGGAGCTGTTTTTT; CDR3: CASSIGAPGTGELFF
J: TRBJ2-4; V: TRBV19; D: TRBD2; size: .; DNA: TGTTGGGGGGGCAAAAACATTCAGTACTTC; CDR3: CWGGKNIQYF
J: TRBJ2-7; V: TRBV27; D: .; size: .; DNA: TGTGCCAGCACCCCCGACAGACGTGCGTACGAGCAGTACTTC; CDR3: CASTPDRRAYEQYF
J: TRBJ1-4; V: TRBV6-5; D: .; size: .; DNA: TGTGCCAGCAGTTACTCAGGGACAATGAATGAAAAACTGTTTTTT; CDR3: CASSYSGTMNEKLFF
J: TRBJ2-7; V: TRBV7-9; D: TRBD1; size: .; DNA: TGTGCCAGCAGCTTAGCGATGGGACAGGACTACGAGCAGTACTTC; CDR3: CASSLAMGQDYEQYF
J: TRBJ1-2; V: TRBV6-5; D: .; size: .; DNA: TGTGCCAGCAGTTCCCGGGGGGAGGCCAACTATGGCTACACCTTC; CDR3: CASSSRGEANYGYTF
J: TRBJ2-7; V: TRBV19; D: .; size: .; DNA: TGTGCCAGTAGTTTATCCGTTTTCCTCCGCGAGCAGTACTTC; CDR3: CASSLSVFLREQYF
J: TRBJ1-1; V: TRBV9; D: .; size: .; DNA: TGTGCCAGCAGCGTAGCACAGACTAACACTGAAGCTTTCTTT; CDR3: CASSVAQTNTEAFF
J: TRBJ1-1; V: TRBV6-5; D: .; size: .; DNA: TGTGCCAGCAGTTACGCAGAAGGGAACACTGAAGCTTTCTTT; CDR3: CASSYAEGNTEAFF